This T cell receptor (beta chain) derives from a study of T-cell reconstitution after alpha-beta-depleted transplantation in children. General study results and limits: Some patients owed their high day-60 TCRbeta diversity to surviving recipient T cells and thymic progenitors.

The TCRbeta library was prepared with unique molecular identifiers. TCRdb called the PCR reads again in MiXCR, with one record for every CDR3 protein. The data show hundreds of thousands of distinct CDR3 sequences, around 7.5% seen once. Germline trimming cut 5 bases from V and 3 bases from J; bases unmatched to any gene: 4. This CDR3 is 13 amino acids long. Germline V gives CDR1 SQVTM, CDR2 ANQGSEA. This clonotype appeared many times. Its antigen is not known. The source was PBMCs, mostly from graft donor cells, collected 180 days after TCRalphabeta/CD19-depleted stem cell transplant. The clonotype comes from a male patient between 10 and 17 years old who had a stem cell transplant for acute lymphoblastic leukemia, so the T cells may come from the graft donor. The chain has TRBV29-1 and TRBJ2-7; TRBD1 matches 10 bases. This CDR3 is CSVNRDRGYEQYF. The CDR3, as DNA: TGCAGCGTTAACCGGGACAGGGGCTACGAGCAGTACTTC.